Shown below are 12 T cell receptor beta chains from a single sample sequenced in a study of blood T cell repertoires in COVID-19. Generated by immunoSEQ multiplex PCR, the TCRdb table keeps only in-frame clones and is missing some. The data show about 190,000 clones, with more than 75% seen just once and 7.8% held by the top ten. Sequenced sample: peripheral blood. The source is a woman in her fifties or sixties with COVID-19, enrolled during active disease.

The chain employs TRBV28 and TRBJ2-1; TRBD2 matches 7 bases. CDR3 length equals 14 residues. With V trimmed by 7 bases and J by 6 bases, 9 bases remained unmatched. Germline V gene sequence: CDR1 MDHEN, CDR2 SYDVKM. CDR3 sequence (DNA): TGTGCCAGCAACGTCCGGGACTACACCAATGAGCAGTTCTTC. Encoded protein: CASNVRDYTNEQFF. The full variable domain, its missing parts supplied by reference TRBV28 and TRBJ2-1, is DVKVTQSSRYLVKRTGEKVFLECVQDMDHENMFWYRQDPGLGLRLIYFSYDVKMKEKGDIPEGYSVSREKKERFSLILESASTNQTSMYLCASNVRDYTNEQFFGPGTRLTVL.

The rearrangement joins TRBV6-2 or TRBV6-3 to TRBJ2-7, with 7 nucleotides matching TRBD2. The V gene's germline CDR1 is MNHEY and CDR2 SVGEGT. The CDR3 covers 13 residues. The V and J ends lost 6 bases and 2 bases, in that order; junction bases with no gene match: 4. CDR3 loop: CASSPSGTYEQYF. The CDR3 coding sequence is TGTGCCAGCAGCCCGAGCGGGACCTACGAGCAGTACTTC.

This rearrangement joins TRBV9 to TRBJ2-5, with 7 bases identical to TRBD2. The CDR3 has 14 amino acids. Trimming at V came to 0 bases and at J to 2 bases, leaving 1 base not matched to a gene. Germline CDR1 SGDLS, CDR2 YYNGEE. The CDR3 spells CASSVASGQETQYF. The CDR3 region has the DNA TGTGCCAGCAGCGTAGCTAGCGGTCAAGAGACCCAGTACTTC.

This clone was detected only once. The V and J genes are TRBV9 and TRBJ1-4; D not resolved. CDR1 is SGDLS, CDR2 YYNGEE, per germline. The length of the CDR3 is 14 residues. Trimming took 0 bases from V and 4 from J, leaving 7 bases between them. CDR3 amino acids: CASSVAGSNEKLFF. CDR3 coding DNA: TGTGCCAGCAGCGTAGCGGGGAGTAATGAAAAACTGTTTTTT. The whole variable domain, filled in from reference TRBV9 and TRBJ1-4, reads DSGVTQTPKHLITATGQRVTLRCSPRSGDLSVYWYQQSLDQGLQFLIQYYNGEERAKGNILERFSAQQFPDLHSELNLSSLELGDSALYFCASSVAGSNEKLFFGSGTQLSVL.

The J gene is TRBJ2-3, the V gene TRBV9, with D hard to call. The length of the CDR3 is 13 residues. Deletions cut 1 base from V and 6 bases from J, with 9 bases between. CDR1 and CDR2 from the germline V gene are SGDLS and YYNGEE. CDR3 DNA sequence: TGTGCCAGCAGCGTAATTCGGTCGGATACGCAGTATTTT. The encoded protein is CASSVIRSDTQYF.

There are a few counts of this clone. This chain links TRBV10-2 with TRBJ1-6; D is ambiguous. Trimming removed 3 bases at V and 1 base at J, with 10 bases between. The CDR3 runs 16 residues. Per germline, CDR1 WSHSY and CDR2 SAAADI. The CDR3: CASSERAGSYNSPLHF. For the CDR3, the DNA is TGCGCCAGCAGTGAACGTGCGGGTTCCTATAATTCACCCCTCCACTTT.

This chain uses TRBV20-1 with TRBJ2-7; maybe TRBD2 (6 bases). The CDR3 spans 11 residues. From germline, CDR1 is DFQATT and CDR2 SNEGSKA (reference sequence). Trimming took off 4 bases at V and 5 bases at J, with 9 bases between the two ends. This chain's CDR3 is CSAISGDEQYV. CDR3 DNA sequence: TGCAGTGCTATTAGCGGCGACGAGCAGTACGTC.

The chain carries TRBV10-3 and TRBJ1-4; possibly TRBD1 for D (6 bases). The CDR3 consists of 16 residues. Trimming left V 0 bases short and J 5 bases short, with 13 bases between. Per the germline V gene, CDR1 is ENHRY and CDR2 is SYGVKD. CDR3: CAISESIGQRNEKLFF. The CDR3 coding sequence is TGTGCCATCAGTGAGTCGATTGGACAGCGAAATGAAAAACTGTTTTTT.

The genes are TRBV4-1 and TRBJ2-1; D is uncertain. The V gene lost 0 bases and the J gene lost 8 bases, with 14 bases spanning the gap. Germline CDR1 and CDR2: MGHRA and YSYEKL. There are 15 residues in the CDR3. CDR3 residues: CASSQEGATLYEQFF. The CDR3, as DNA: TGCGCCAGCAGCCAAGAGGGTGCGACACTCTATGAGCAGTTCTTC.

This clone appeared once. The chain links TRBV18 to TRBJ1-5, with D possibly being TRBD1 (5 bases). Germline loops: CDR1 KGHSH, CDR2 LQKENI. The CDR3 has 13 residues. Trimming shortened V by 4 bases and J by 5 bases, and 9 bases separated the two germline ends. The CDR3 sequence is CASSLDRDQPQHF. CDR3 bases: TGTGCCAGCTCACTCGACAGAGATCAGCCCCAGCATTTT.

V is TRBV7-6 and J is TRBJ2-7; 9 bases align to TRBD1. The length of the CDR3 is 15 residues. The V segment lost 4 bases and the J segment 5 bases; nucleotides outside the gene matches: 9. CDR1 and CDR2 from the germline V gene are SGHVS and FNYEAQ. Here the CDR3 reads CASSSSGQGMDEQYF. The CDR3 coding sequence is TGTGCCAGCAGCTCCTCTGGACAGGGGATGGACGAGCAGTACTTC.

The chain is built from TRBV19 and TRBJ2-1; D gene unclear. Germline V gene lookup returns CDR1 LNHDA and CDR2 SQIVND (reference sequence). V lost 9 bases to trimming and J lost 2 bases, with 8 bases between them. CDR3 length equals 12 residues. The CDR3 here is CASWATYNEQFF. DNA for the CDR3: TGTGCCAGCTGGGCCACCTACAATGAGCAGTTCTTC. The whole variable domain, filled in from reference TRBV19 and TRBJ2-1, reads DGGITQSPKYLFRKEGQNVTLSCEQNLNHDAMYWYRQDPGQGLRLIYYSQIVNDFQKGDIAEGYSVSREKKESFPLTVTSAQKNPTAFYLCASWATYNEQFFGPGTRLTVL.